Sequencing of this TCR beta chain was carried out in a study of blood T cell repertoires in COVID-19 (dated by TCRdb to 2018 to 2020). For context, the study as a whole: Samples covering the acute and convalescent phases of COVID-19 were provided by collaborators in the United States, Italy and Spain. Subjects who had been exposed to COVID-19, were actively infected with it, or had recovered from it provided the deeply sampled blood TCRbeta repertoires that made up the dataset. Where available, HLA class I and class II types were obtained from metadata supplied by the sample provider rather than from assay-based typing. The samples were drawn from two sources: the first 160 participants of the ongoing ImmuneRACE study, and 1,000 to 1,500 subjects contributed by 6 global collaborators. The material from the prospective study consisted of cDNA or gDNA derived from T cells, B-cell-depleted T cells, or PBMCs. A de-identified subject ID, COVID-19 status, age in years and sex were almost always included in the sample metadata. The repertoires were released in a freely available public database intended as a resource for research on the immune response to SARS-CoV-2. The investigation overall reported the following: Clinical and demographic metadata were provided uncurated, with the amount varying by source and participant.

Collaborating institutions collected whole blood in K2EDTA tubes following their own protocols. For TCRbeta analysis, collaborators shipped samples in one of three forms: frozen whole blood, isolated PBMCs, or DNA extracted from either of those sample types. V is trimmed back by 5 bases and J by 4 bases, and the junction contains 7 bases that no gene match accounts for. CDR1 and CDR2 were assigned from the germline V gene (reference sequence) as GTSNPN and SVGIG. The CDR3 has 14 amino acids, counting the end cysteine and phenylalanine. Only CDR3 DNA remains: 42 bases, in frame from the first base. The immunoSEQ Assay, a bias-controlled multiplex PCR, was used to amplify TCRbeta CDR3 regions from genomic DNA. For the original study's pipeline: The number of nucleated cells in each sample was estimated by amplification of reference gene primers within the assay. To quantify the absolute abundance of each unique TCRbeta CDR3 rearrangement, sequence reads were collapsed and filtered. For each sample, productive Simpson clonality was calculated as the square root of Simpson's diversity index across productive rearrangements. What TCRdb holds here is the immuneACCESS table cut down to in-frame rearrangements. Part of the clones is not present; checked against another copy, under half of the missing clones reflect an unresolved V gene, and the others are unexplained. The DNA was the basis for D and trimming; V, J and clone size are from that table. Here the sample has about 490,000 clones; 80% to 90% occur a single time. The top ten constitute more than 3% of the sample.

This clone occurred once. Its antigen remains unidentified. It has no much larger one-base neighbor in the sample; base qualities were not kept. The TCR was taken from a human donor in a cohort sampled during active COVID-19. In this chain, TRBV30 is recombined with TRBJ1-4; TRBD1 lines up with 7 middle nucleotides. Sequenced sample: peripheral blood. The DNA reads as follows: TGTGCCTGGGCCCCGGGACAGTTTAATGAAAAACTGTTTTTT. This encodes CAWAPGQFNEKLFF.